One sample yielded the 25 T cell receptor beta chains listed below, sequenced in a study of blood T cell repertoires in COVID-19. Profiling relied on immunoSEQ multiplex PCR, and the TCRdb table lists in-frame clones only, not all of them. The sample lists a few hundred thousand clones, 80% to 90% occurring once. The sample consisted of PBMCs or T cells enriched from blood (not recorded which). These receptor sequences come from a young man who had recovered from COVID-19.

The CDR3 spells CSVDNRLNTEAFF. The DNA of the CDR3 is TGCAGCGTTGATAACAGACTGAACACTGAAGCTTTCTTT. This chain joins TRBV29-1 and TRBJ1-1; D ambiguous. Germline assignment: CDR1 SQVTM and CDR2 ANQGSEA. Trimming pared 3 bases from V and 0 bases from J, leaving 8 bases between. The CDR3 is 13 amino acids.

This clone has only a few counts. This sequence joins TRBV14 and TRBJ2-3; 9 nucleotides align to TRBD2. V was pared by 2 bases and J by 4 bases, with 10 bases of the junction left unmatched. CDR3 size: 17 residues. CDR1 SGHDN and CDR2 FVKESK come from the germline V gene. The chain's CDR3 is CASSQYAGLAVPDTQYF. The DNA for the CDR3 is TGTGCCAGCAGCCAATATGCGGGACTAGCTGTCCCAGATACGCAGTATTTT.

This clone was seen just once. The rearrangement uses TRBV7-3 and TRBJ2-5; D is possibly TRBD2 (5 bases). CDR1 SGHTA and CDR2 FQGTGA come from the germline V gene. V gave up 2 bases and J gave up 1 base, with 11 bases separating them. The CDR3 has 15 residues. The CDR3 region is CASSLGSAGQETQYF. The CDR3 DNA sequence: TGTGCCAGCAGCTTAGGTTCCGCGGGCCAAGAGACCCAGTACTTC.

The chain employs TRBV7-8 and TRBJ1-5, with a weak D call TRBD1 (5 bases). V lost 0 bases, J lost 1 base, and 7 bases lay in between. In germline, CDR1 is SGHVS, CDR2 FQNEAQ. The CDR3 has 15 amino acids. CDR3 sequence (DNA): TGTGCCAGCAGCTTAGCCGGGGGAAGCAATCAGCCCCAGCATTTT. It is translated as CASSLAGGSNQPQHF.

This clone was recorded only once. This chain uses TRBV7-6 with TRBJ1-4; a weak D match, TRBD1 (6 bases). CDR1 and CDR2 (germline): SGHVS, FNYEAQ. V lost 0 bases and J lost 3, with 11 bases in between. The CDR3 spans 16 residues. The CDR3 sequence: CASSLAGGPPNEKLFF. CDR3 in DNA: TGTGCCAGCAGCTTAGCCGGGGGGCCACCTAATGAAAAACTGTTTTTT.

The V and J genes are TRBV5-6 and TRBJ2-4, with 7 positions matching TRBD1. V was clipped by 0 bases and J by 5 bases; unmatched bases: 5. Germline lookup yields CDR1 SGHDT and CDR2 YYEEEE. The CDR3 has 15 amino acids. CDR3 residues: CASSLDRGEENIQYF. CDR3 nucleotide sequence: TGTGCCAGCAGCTTGGACAGGGGAGAGGAAAACATTCAGTACTTC.

This clone turned up a few times. The V call is TRBV6-4, the J call TRBJ2-3; 7 nucleotides agree with TRBD1. The CDR3 sequence is 16 residues long. J lost 2 bases, V lost 2 bases, and 7 bases had no gene match. Germline CDR1 MRHNA, CDR2 SNTAGT. CDR3: CASSDGFGTATDTQYF. The CDR3 DNA reads TGTGCCAGCAGTGACGGTTTTGGGACAGCCACAGATACGCAGTATTTT.

This sequence joins TRBV12-5 and TRBJ1-1, with D possibly matching TRBD1 (5 bases). The CDR3 has 13 residues. Germline V lookup: CDR1 LGHNT, CDR2 FRNRAP. Between the trimmed V and J ends, which lost 6 bases and 0 bases, there was a span of 8 bases. The CDR3 DNA follows: TGTGCTAGTGGACCGACAGTGAACACTGAAGCTTTCTTT. It encodes CASGPTVNTEAFF.

The chain links TRBV5-1 to TRBJ1-2; a possible D gene is TRBD1 (5 bases). The V and J ends lost 4 bases and 3 bases respectively, with 10 bases between them. CDR1 and CDR2 (germline): SGHRS, YFSETQ. This CDR3 comprises 13 residues. CDR3 bases: TGCGCCAGCAGCGCGGGGCCCCACTATGGCTACACCTTC. It codes for CASSAGPHYGYTF.

V is TRBV12-3 or TRBV12-4 and J is TRBJ1-2, with 7 bases identical to TRBD1. This CDR3 is built from 12 residues. V was pared by 7 bases and J by 8 bases, with 7 bases of the junction left unmatched. CDR3 in amino acids: CASTSTGRGYTF. CDR3 in DNA: TGTGCCAGCACCTCGACAGGGCGAGGCTACACCTTC.

The J gene is TRBJ1-2, the V gene TRBV3-1 (or the pseudogene TRBV3-2), with TRBD1 identical over 8 bases. Germline assignment: CDR1 LGHDT and CDR2 YNNKEL (reference sequence). V shed 4 bases, J shed 5 bases, and the junction held 15 bases outside the gene matches. CDR3 length: 17 residues. The CDR3 region is CASSLDSTRQGMYGYTF. The CDR3 region has the DNA TGTGCCAGCAGCCTTGACTCCACGCGACAGGGGATGTATGGCTACACCTTC.

The rearrangement uses TRBV19 and TRBJ2-3, with D unclear. The CDR3 is 15 amino acids. Germline V gene lookup returns CDR1 LNHDA and CDR2 SQIVND (reference sequence). Trimming removed 2 bases at V and 5 bases at J, with 14 bases between. CDR3 in amino acids: CASSIRVGLQDTQYF. The CDR3, as DNA: TGTGCCAGTAGTATACGGGTTGGTTTACAAGATACGCAGTATTTT.

This chain uses TRBV4-3 with TRBJ1-2; a possible D gene is TRBD1 (5 bases). There are 15 residues in the CDR3. Trimming shortened V by 4 bases and J by 4 bases, and 16 bases separated the two germline ends. Germline V gene sequence: CDR1 LGHNA, CDR2 YSLEER. CDR3 amino acids: CASSPTGGAVYGYTF. The CDR3 DNA sequence: TGCGCCAGCAGCCCAACCGGCGGGGCGGTCTATGGCTACACCTTC.

This sequence joins TRBV12-5 and TRBJ1-1, with no clear D. Germline V gene sequence: CDR1 LGHNT, CDR2 FRNRAP. Trimming cost V 7 bases and J 11 bases, with 14 bases left between them. This CDR3 region has 11 residues. The CDR3 nucleotides read TGTGCTAGTGCCTTCCCGCTAGCTGCTTTCTTT. Translated: CASAFPLAAFF.

The chain has TRBV2 and TRBJ1-1, with a weak D call TRBD1 (6 bases). Per germline, CDR1 SNHLY and CDR2 FYNNEI. The CDR3 covers 16 residues. The V gene lost 5 bases and the J gene lost 2 bases, with 18 bases spanning the gap. CDR3 amino acids: CASSFYSDRRNTEAFF. DNA of the CDR3: TGTGCCAGCAGTTTTTATTCCGACAGGCGAAACACTGAAGCTTTCTTT.

V gene TRBV7-2 combines with J gene TRBJ2-1; D ambiguous. The CDR3 covers 12 residues. V was cut by 4 bases and J by 12 bases, with 13 bases left in between. CDR1 is SGHTA and CDR2 is FQGNSA in the germline V gene. Written as DNA, the CDR3 is TGTGCCAGCAGCTCACAAGAACGTGGGCAGTTCTTC. Translation: CASSSQERGQFF.

The chain employs TRBV4-1 and TRBJ2-1; a weak D match, TRBD1 (5 bases). Trimming left V 4 bases short and J 3 bases short, with 13 bases between. The CDR3 is made up of 15 amino acids. Germline CDR1 reads MGHRA; CDR2 reads YSYEKL. In DNA form, the CDR3 reads TGCGCCAGCAGCCTTAGCCCAGGGAACTACAATGAGCAGTTCTTC. Amino acid sequence: CASSLSPGNYNEQFF.

V and J are TRBV7-3 and TRBJ2-1; D is undetermined. Trimming took off 0 bases at V and 0 bases at J, with 6 bases between the two ends. The CDR3 covers 15 residues. The germline V gene encodes CDR1 SGHTA and CDR2 FQGTGA. The CDR3 sequence is CASSLTPSSYNEQFF. The CDR3 DNA reads TGTGCCAGCAGCTTAACACCGAGCTCCTACAATGAGCAGTTCTTC.

The genes are TRBV6-5 and TRBJ1-4, with D possibly being TRBD1 (6 bases). This CDR3 region has 15 residues. Germline V gives CDR1 MNHEY, CDR2 SVGAGI. Trimming pared 6 bases from V and 4 bases from J, leaving 15 bases between. CDR3 sequence reads: CASSAQDSGNEKLFF. As DNA, the CDR3 is TGTGCCAGCAGCGCCCAGGACAGCGGTAATGAAAAACTGTTTTTT.

Comment on this clone: Other DNA sequences of this sample code for an identical CDR3. The chain employs TRBV13 and TRBJ2-5, with TRBD2 matching over 9 bases. V lost 1 base and J lost 1; bases outside the gene matches: 7. Germline V gene lookup returns CDR1 PRHDT and CDR2 FYEKMQ (reference sequence). CDR3 length equals 17 residues. The CDR3 DNA sequence: TGTGCCAGCAGCTTAGTTGGGCTAGCGGGGACCCAAGAGACCCAGTACTTC. Amino acids: CASSLVGLAGTQETQYF.

The V and J genes are TRBV5-6 and TRBJ2-5; 13 bases map to TRBD2. The V and J ends lost 4 bases and 5 bases, in that order; junction bases with no gene match: 2. CDR3 length: 14 residues. CDR1 is SGHDT, CDR2 YYEEEE, per germline. CDR3 residues: CASSTSGGAETQYF. In DNA, the CDR3 is TGTGCCAGCAGCACTAGCGGGGGGGCGGAGACCCAGTACTTC. Full variable domain (missing parts from reference TRBV5-6 and TRBJ2-5): DAGVTQSPTHLIKTRGQQVTLRCSPKSGHDTVSWYQQALGQGPQFIFQYYEEEERQRGNFPDRFSGHQFPNYSSELNVNALLLGDSALYLCASSTSGGAETQYFGPGTRLLVL.

This clone was picked up a small number of times. The rearrangement uses TRBV18 and TRBJ1-3; 7 bases are shared with TRBD1. The CDR3 extends over 16 amino acids. J was trimmed by 3 bases and V by 1 base; bases with no gene match: 6. CDR1 is KGHSH, CDR2 LQKENI, per germline. CDR3 coding DNA: TGTGCCAGCTCACCACAACCTACAGGGGTTGGAAACACCATATATTTT. Translated: CASSPQPTGVGNTIYF.

This chain uses TRBV6-2 or TRBV6-3 with TRBJ1-5, with 9 nucleotides matching TRBD1. The germline gives CDR1 MNHEY, CDR2 SVGEGT. The length of the CDR3 is 15 residues. V trimming: 4 bases; J trimming: 4 bases; junction bases outside the gene matches: 5. The CDR3 nucleotides are TGTGCCAGCAGTTGGACAGGGGTCCTTAATCAGCCCCAGCATTTT. This codes for CASSWTGVLNQPQHF.

The chain is built from TRBV19 and TRBJ1-1; a weak D match, TRBD1 (5 bases). Germline V gene data show CDR1 as LNHDA and CDR2 as SQIVND (reference sequence). The CDR3 spans 14 residues. The V end lost 10 bases, the J end lost 2 bases, and 17 bases lay between the germline ends. The CDR3 here is CATTKGFPNTEAFF. The CDR3 DNA reads TGTGCCACCACCAAGGGGTTCCCAAACACTGAAGCTTTCTTT. The full variable domain, its missing parts supplied by reference TRBV19 and TRBJ1-1, is DGGITQSPKYLFRKEGQNVTLSCEQNLNHDAMYWYRQDPGQGLRLIYYSQIVNDFQKGDIAEGYSVSREKKESFPLTVTSAQKNPTAFYLCATTKGFPNTEAFFGQGTRLTVV.

The chain uses TRBV19 and TRBJ1-2, with D possibly TRBD1 on 5 matching bases. This CDR3 region has 14 residues. V dropped 4 bases and J dropped 6 bases, with 15 bases sitting between them. Germline V gene sequence: CDR1 LNHDA, CDR2 SQIVND (reference sequence). The CDR3, as DNA: TGTGCCAGTAGTAACTGGGACCGCGGGGATGGCTACACCTTC. Translation gives CASSNWDRGDGYTF.